A single T cell receptor (beta chain) is shown here with its context. The source of the sample is a study of molecular identifiers for immune sequencing clone quantification. This CDR3 contains 17 residues. The ends lost 4 bases at V and 8 bases at J; junction bases unmatched: 10. The germline V gene encodes CDR1 MGHRA and CDR2 YSYEKL. Using its own MiXCR run on the PCR reads, TCRdb lists one record per CDR3 protein. The sample lists 60,000 to 70,000 distinct CDR3 sequences; around a sixth were seen once. This sequence originates from a human donor in good health. Some libraries in this study had Jurkat cell RNA spiked in. Sequencing input: naive CD8+ T cells from blood, with Jurkat cell RNA spiked in. As to subset: FACS-sorted CD8+CD4-CCR7+CD45RA+ naive T cells. The genes are TRBV4-1 and TRBJ2-1; 14 bases are a match to TRBD2. The CDR3 sequence is CASSPRRGLAGEDEQFF. As DNA, the CDR3 is TGCGCCAGCAGCCCCCGGCGGGGACTAGCGGGGGAAGATGAGCAGTTCTTC.